Included here is one T cell receptor beta chain sequence, with context. The antigen is unknown. This record belongs to a study of cytomegalovirus exposure and HLA in healthy donors. Study as a whole: For the approximately 360 genotyped donors, 75% to 90% fell within the Caucasian-associated ancestry cluster.

PCR was performed using 60 Vbeta and 13 Jbeta primers. Authors' analysis steps: A follow-up analysis tallied around 80 million unique TCR beta chains, about 11 million shared. The method was immunoSEQ multiplex PCR; TCRdb's version includes in-frame clones alone and lacks a portion of them. That table is the source of V, J and clone size, and D and trimming were worked out from the DNA. The table lists about 150,000 clones, 80% of them singletons. Looked up from germline, CDR1 is MNHNS and CDR2 is SASEGT. The length of the CDR3 is 13 residues. Trimming removed 3 bases from V and 4 bases from J, with 9 bases in between. Findings and caveats of the study: Earlier analysis yielded a pattern in which most TCR beta V segments were productive about 90% or about 30% of the time.

This sequence was found in a male donor in good health and CMV-seropositive. The V and J genes are TRBV6-1 and TRBJ1-2, with a weak D call TRBD1 (5 bases). The sequenced material came from PBMCs. CDR3 DNA: TGTGCCAGCAGTGAGAAGGGGCCCTATGGCTACACCTTC. Translated, it gives CASSEKGPYGYTF.